This TCR beta chain originates from a study of blood T cells in healthy people across ages. This CDR3 region has 15 residues. V lost 2 bases, J lost 1 base, and 15 bases lay in between. Germline V gene data show CDR1 as GTSNPN and CDR2 as SVGIG (reference sequence). A second PCR of roughly 7 to 11 cycles used a sample-barcoded 5' primer and a J-beta primer mix. Through a template-switch adaptor with 12 random nucleotides, each cDNA molecule received a tag. TCRdb re-derived calls from the 5' RACE reads in MiXCR, one entry per CDR3 protein. The profile shows about a million distinct CDR3 sequences, around 54% of them singletons. Donors each provided around 9 milliliters of peripheral blood. The amount of total RNA extracted per sample was at least 5.5 micrograms.

Sequenced: blood. V usage is TRBV30 and J usage is TRBJ2-7, with TRBD1 as a possible D gene (6 bases). The receptor's source is a woman in her fifties or sixties in good health. CDR3 bases: TGTGCCTGGAGTCGTTCGGACAGATCATCCTACGAGCAGTACTTC. It encodes CAWSRSDRSSYEQYF.